This T cell receptor (beta chain) was obtained from a study of blood T cell repertoires in COVID-19. Whole-study context: The samples span acute and convalescent COVID-19 from the United States, Italy and Spain. Nucleic acid was either cDNA or gDNA, and it came from T cells, B-cell-depleted T cells, or PBMCs.

The authors' processing: Amplification from reference gene primers served as the basis for estimated nucleated cell counts. The protocol was immunoSEQ multiplex PCR, while the TCRdb copy is restricted to in-frame clones and leaves out a portion. V and J calls and clone size are given by that table; D and trimming were obtained from the DNA. This sample yields roughly 150,000 clones, of which over 75% are seen a single time; 11% belongs to the top ten. Input material: peripheral blood. The receptor was isolated from a human donor in a cohort sampled during active COVID-19.

DNA of the CDR3: TGTGCCAGCAGGAAGACAGGGGGTGACACTGAAGCTTTCTTT. Translating it yields CASRKTGGDTEAFF. This chain connects TRBV28 to TRBJ1-1; the match to TRBD1 covers 9 bases. The CDR3 sequence is 14 residues long. The junction had 5 bases not matched to a gene; V was cut back by 6 bases and J by 3 bases. Germline V gene sequence: CDR1 MDHEN, CDR2 SYDVKM. Drawing the rest from reference TRBV28 and TRBJ1-1, the complete variable domain is DVKVTQSSRYLVKRTGEKVFLECVQDMDHENMFWYRQDPGLGLRLIYFSYDVKMKEKGDIPEGYSVSREKKERFSLILESASTNQTSMYLCASRKTGGDTEAFFGQGTRLTVV.